This T cell receptor (beta chain) was identified during a study of beta chain features in type 1 diabetes. Study-wide findings and caveats: Type 1 diabetes patients showed a moderate but significant shortening of TCRB CDR3s in all four CD4+ subsets.

This clone appeared a few times. Its antigen remains unknown. The CDR3 loop spans 16 amino acids. With 2 bases clipped from V and 0 bases from J, the junction kept 0 bases outside the gene matches. Germline V CDR1 and CDR2: MNHNY, SVGAGI (reference sequence). A CD45RO/CCR7/CD25/CD127/CD95/CD27 panel sorted naive, central memory, regulatory and stem cell-like memory CD4+ cells. What was sequenced were expressed TCRB transcripts, since all of the isolated RNA had been reverse transcribed. Only in-frame clones appear in the TCRdb table, and some are missing; sequencing was by immunoSEQ multiplex PCR. The sample has some 160,000 clones; about 8.3% are singletons.

The receptor was derived from a woman in her late teens or twenties with type 1 diabetes. This sequence joins TRBV6-6 and TRBJ2-3; 12 bases are shared with TRBD1. The sample consisted of central memory CD4+ T cells from blood. Here the CDR3 DNA reads TGTGCCAGCAGTTACGGGACAGGGGGCAGCACAGATACGCAGTATTTT. Its protein product is CASSYGTGGSTDTQYF.